This T cell receptor (beta chain) was profiled in a study of CD8+ T cells in alopecia areata (dated by TCRdb to the late 2010s). The study in broad terms: To study T cell clonal expansion in alopecia areata, the researchers applied high-throughput TCRbeta sequencing to both the C3H/HeJ mouse model and human patients. Scalp tissue and sorted CD4+ and CD8+ peripheral blood T cells from patchy and totalis/universalis alopecia areata patients and from healthy controls were covered by human TCRbeta sequencing. Scalp clonality was compared across normal scalp (n=4), patchy alopecia areata scalp (n=8), and alopecia totalis/universalis scalp (n=8). RNA came from the PAXgene miRNA kit for fixed scalp, the miRNeasy kit for PBMCs, and the RNeasy kit for mouse skin. immunoSEQ multiplex PCR using 35 Vbeta forward primers and 13 Jbeta reverse primers was used to amplify TCRbeta CDR3 regions. General conclusions and limits of the study: TCR sequences shared between patients were less clear than in mice, possibly partly because of HLA diversity in the patient population. Unlike mouse skin, which is dominated by gammadelta T cells, normal human skin has resident alphabeta T cells that are also sequenced, and this complicates analysis of the scalp TCR repertoire. Compared with normal scalp, lesional scalp had higher clonality and more expanded CD8+ clones, particularly in alopecia totalis/universalis, a pattern that suggests antigenic drive.

Library creation used the immunoSEQ multiplex PCR assay. For TCR sequencing, RNA was extracted from every sample and reverse transcribed into cDNA to serve as template. SuperScript III was used to make first-strand cDNA, primed with a 2:1 mix of oligo-dT and random hexamers. A synthetic immune receptor repertoire was used to measure amplification bias, and any remaining bias was corrected computationally. Processing in the source paper ran as follows. After raw reads were preprocessed to remove errors, the CDR3 was defined following IMGT conventions as running from the conserved cysteine to phenylalanine. Clonality was calculated as 1 minus Shannon entropy normalized by log2 of the number of productive unique TCRs. Scalp TCRbeta sequences were cross-referenced with sorted blood CD4 and CD8 repertoires so that the CD4 or CD8 identity of scalp clones could be inferred. Imported from immuneACCESS, the table was reduced by TCRdb to in-frame sequences with V and J called. These copies leave out some clones; in studies compared against another copy, an unresolved V gene accounts for under half, and the cause of the remainder is not known. That table furnishes V, J and clone size, whereas the DNA furnished D and trimming. A total of 50,000 to 80,000 clones appear in this sample, around 40% of them only once. Roughly 47% of the sample goes to the ten largest clones.

This clone was counted between two and nine times. It has no known antigen specificity. Base-call qualities are not available, and no considerably larger clone is one nucleotide away. Lesional scalp punch biopsies and peripheral blood were obtained from alopecia areata patients. After PBMCs were isolated by density centrifugation and stained for CD3, CD4 and CD8, a FACSAria was used to sort CD4+ and CD8+ T cells. Untreated alopecia areata patients were recruited as part of a multicenter biomarker study. In five patients from the biomarker study, blood CD8+ T cells were sorted further into NKG2D-low and NKG2D-high fractions. Relative to germline, V is missing 2 bases and J is missing 2 bases, with 2 bases of the junction outside any gene match. Via the germline V gene, CDR1 is SGHTA and CDR2 FQGNSA. From the cysteine up to the phenylalanine, the CDR3 has a length of 14 residues. Of the read, only the CDR3 DNA is kept; its 42 bases are in frame from base 1.

Recombination linked TRBV7-2 to TRBJ2-7, with 8 bases aligning to TRBD2. Sequencing was carried out using NKG2D-low CD8+ T cells sorted from blood. Per the publication, the cell subset or site label means: sorted CD8+ NKG2D-low blood T cells. The clonotype was recovered from a human donor with alopecia areata. DNA sequence: TGTGCCAGCAGCTTATACGGGGGGGCCTACGAGCAGTACTTC. Translated, it reads CASSLYGGAYEQYF.